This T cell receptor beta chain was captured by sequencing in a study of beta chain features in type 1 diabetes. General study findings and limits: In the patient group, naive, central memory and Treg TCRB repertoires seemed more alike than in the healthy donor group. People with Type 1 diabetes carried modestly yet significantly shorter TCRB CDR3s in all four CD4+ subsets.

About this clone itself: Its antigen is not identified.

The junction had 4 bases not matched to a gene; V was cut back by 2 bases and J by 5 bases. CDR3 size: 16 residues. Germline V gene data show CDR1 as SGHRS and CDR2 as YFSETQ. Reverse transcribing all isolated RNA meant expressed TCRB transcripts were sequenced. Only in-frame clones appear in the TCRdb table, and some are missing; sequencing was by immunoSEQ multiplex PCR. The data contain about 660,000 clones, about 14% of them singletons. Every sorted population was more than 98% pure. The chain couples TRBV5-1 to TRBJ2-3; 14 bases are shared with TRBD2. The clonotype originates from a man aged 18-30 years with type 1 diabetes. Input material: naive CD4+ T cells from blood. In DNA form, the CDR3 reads TGCGCCAGCAGCTTTGGGACTAGCGGGGGAGGAGATACGCAGTATTTT. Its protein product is CASSFGTSGGGDTQYF.